A selection of T cell receptor beta chains follows, all from one sample in a study of CD8 T cells in Susac syndrome. Each CDR3 protein gets one entry after TCRdb re-called the immunoSEQ multiplex PCR reads with MiXCR. Among approximately 190,000 distinct CDR3 sequences listed, 90% to 97% were seen once. What was sequenced was CD4+ T cells from PBMCs. The source is a human donor with Susac syndrome. CDR3s include the opening cysteine and the closing phenylalanine or tryptophan. The D gene is left open where the match is weak. Clone size is given for some rows only: seen once, a few or many times, or a class if the clone is expanded.

d_call j_call clone_size v_call cdr3_nt cdr3_aa
TRBD1 TRBJ1-2 - TRBV5-1 TGCGCCAGCAGCTTGAGTGGGACAGCTCCTAACTATGGCTACACCTTC CASSLSGTAPNYGYTF
- TRBJ2-1 - TRBV29-1 TGCAGCGTTGAAGATGCCAGGTACAATGAGCAGTTCTTC CSVEDARYNEQFF
- TRBJ1-1 - TRBV12-3/TRBV12-4 TGTGCCAGCAGTTTTTCGGAGCTGAACACTGAAGCTTTCTTT CASSFSELNTEAFF
- TRBJ1-1 - TRBV7-3 TGTGCCAGCAGCTTAACGGGGTTCACTGAAGCTTTCTTT CASSLTGFTEAFF
- TRBJ2-2 few TRBV7-8 TGTGCCAGCAGCCAGGGTCCGAACACCGGGGAGCTGTTTTTT CASSQGPNTGELFF
TRBD2 TRBJ2-5 - TRBV4-1 TGCGCCAGCAGCCAAGATGGAAGCGGGGGGGCCTCAGAGACCCAGTACTTC CASSQDGSGGASETQYF
- TRBJ2-7 - TRBV3-1 TGTGCCAGCAGCCAAGATCCCGGTCGGGAGCAGTACTTC CASSQDPGREQYF
TRBD2 TRBJ2-3 - TRBV30 TGTGCCTTTTATCGGGAGGTTGGCACAGATACGCAGTATTTT CAFYREVGTDTQYF
TRBD1 TRBJ2-5 few TRBV29-1 TGCAGCGTTGGACAGGGGAGTGAGACCCAGTACTTC CSVGQGSETQYF
TRBD2 TRBJ2-5 - TRBV13 TGTGCCAGCAGCTTAGAGGTCGCGGGGGAAGGAGAGACCCAGTACTTC CASSLEVAGEGETQYF
TRBD2 TRBJ2-5 - TRBV5-1 TGCGCCAGCAGCAAGACTAGCGACGGCCAAGAGACCCAGTACTTC CASSKTSDGQETQYF
- TRBJ1-6 - TRBV20-1 TGCAGTGCTAGACAGGGGATTTCACCCCTCCACTTT CSARQGISPLHF
- TRBJ2-3 - TRBV20-1 TGCAGTGCCAGGGGGGGGAGATCAGATACGCAGTATTTT CSARGGRSDTQYF
TRBD1 TRBJ2-2 - TRBV4-2 TGTGCCAGCAGCCAAGGACAGGGGGTCCGCACCGGGGAGCTGTTTTTT CASSQGQGVRTGELFF
- TRBJ2-5 - TRBV10-3 TGTGCCATCAGTGCCCAGGCCTATGAGACCCAGTACTTC CAISAQAYETQYF
- TRBJ2-3 - TRBV29-1 TGCAGCGTTGAAGGGGGCCAGGGGATCCCCACAGATACGCAGTATTTT CSVEGGQGIPTDTQYF
- TRBJ2-7 - TRBV5-1 TGCGCCAGCAGCTTGTCACAGTCCTACGAGCAGTACTTC CASSLSQSYEQYF
- TRBJ2-7 few TRBV7-9 TGTGCCAGCGGTTACGAGCAGTACTTC CASGYEQYF
- TRBJ1-4 - TRBV5-1 TGCGCCAGCAGCCGAAGTTCACCCAGCATGGCCTCCGGGGAAAAACTGTTTTTT CASSRSSPSMASGEKLFF
TRBD1 TRBJ2-3 - TRBV12-3/TRBV12-4 TGTGCCAGCAGTTTTGGACAGGGAAGGGATACGCAGTATTTT CASSFGQGRDTQYF
TRBD1 TRBJ2-1 once TRBV15 TGTGCCACCAGCAGCCGGGACAGCTCCTACAATGAGCAGTTCTTC CATSSRDSSYNEQFF
- TRBJ2-7 - TRBV5-4 TGTGCCAGCAGCTTGGGAAGGGCGACTTCATACGAGCAGTACTTC CASSLGRATSYEQYF
- TRBJ2-3 - TRBV3-1 TGTGCCAGCAGCTACTCCGGGGCTCTCGGACGAGCGGATACGCAGTATTTT CASSYSGALGRADTQYF
TRBD1 TRBJ2-4 - TRBV2 TGTGCCAGTGGACAGGACGGTGTTCAAAACATTCAGTACTTC CASGQDGVQNIQYF
TRBD2 TRBJ2-3 once TRBV7-2 TGTGCCAGCAGCTTAGCGACTAGCGGATTTAGGACAGATACGCAGTATTTT CASSLATSGFRTDTQYF
- TRBJ1-3 - TRBV27 TGTGCCAGCAGTTGGTCGGCGGGGTCTGGAAACACCATATATTTT CASSWSAGSGNTIYF
TRBD1 TRBJ2-3 - TRBV29-1 TGCAGTTCACCGGGACAGAGACTCACAGATACGCAGTATTTT CSSPGQRLTDTQYF
TRBD1 TRBJ2-5 once TRBV29-1 TGCAGCGTTGCTAGGACAGGGCAGGGAGAGACCCAGTACTTC CSVARTGQGETQYF
TRBD2 TRBJ2-1 once TRBV9 TGTGCCAGCAGCGTGACTAGCGGGGGCGCTTACAATGAGCAGTTCTTC CASSVTSGGAYNEQFF
- TRBJ1-1 - TRBV18 TGTGCCAGCTCACCTCTTCCCGGGACTGAGGTCAACACTGAAGCTTTCTTT CASSPLPGTEVNTEAFF
TRBD1 TRBJ1-2 - TRBV9 TGTGCCAGCAGCGTAGGCCACCTTACAGGGGCCCTAACTTCTAACTATGGCTACACCTTC CASSVGHLTGALTSNYGYTF
- TRBJ2-5 once TRBV5-1 TGCGCCAGCAGCTTCATAGTTTCGCAAGAGACCCAGTACTTC CASSFIVSQETQYF
TRBD1 TRBJ2-5 - TRBV12-3/TRBV12-4 TGTGCCAGCAGGCCGACAGGGACCTATCGAGAGACCCAGTACTTC CASRPTGTYRETQYF
TRBD2 TRBJ2-2 - TRBV29-1 TGCAGCGTCCCACTAGCGGGCGCTCGGCCGGGGGAGCTGTTTTTT CSVPLAGARPGELFF
- TRBJ2-3 - TRBV5-6 TGTGCCAGCAGCTGGAGGGGGCTCAGCACAGATACGCAGTATTTT CASSWRGLSTDTQYF
- TRBJ1-6 - TRBV7-2 TGTGCCAGCAGCTTAGTGGGCGGCGATGGGTCACCCCTCCACTTT CASSLVGGDGSPLHF
- TRBJ2-4 once TRBV18 TGTGCCAGCTCACCAGTTAAGGCAGGCGCCAAAAACATTCAGTACTTC CASSPVKAGAKNIQYF
TRBD1 TRBJ1-4 - TRBV3-1 TGTGCCAGCAGCCCAGCGGGACAGGGAGCCCTGTTTTTT CASSPAGQGALFF
- TRBJ2-7 - TRBV5-1 TGCGCCAGCAGCTTAGGACAGAACCCCACCTACGAGCAGTACTTC CASSLGQNPTYEQYF
TRBD1 TRBJ1-6 - TRBV20-1 TGCAGTGCTAGAGATGAGGGAACAGGGGTGAGCTATAATTCACCCCTCCACTTT CSARDEGTGVSYNSPLHF
TRBD1 TRBJ1-2 - TRBV7-2 TGTGCCAGCAGCATAGGCGACAGGGTTAGGTATGGCTACACCTTC CASSIGDRVRYGYTF
- TRBJ1-2 once TRBV30 TGTGCCTGGAGGGCGCCCTTAGGGGTGGGCACCTTC CAWRAPLGVGTF
- TRBJ1-5 - TRBV1 TGCACCAGCAGCCAAGATAGTCTCCGGTTGGGCGGCAATCAGCCCCAGCATTTT CTSSQDSLRLGGNQPQHF
TRBD2 TRBJ2-5 - TRBV3-1 TGTGCCAGCAGCCAAGCCTGGACTAGCGGGGGAGAGACCCAGTACTTC CASSQAWTSGGETQYF
- TRBJ2-3 - TRBV7-9 TGTGCCAGCAGCTTAGGGTCTAGTCCGGCAGATACGCAGTATTTT CASSLGSSPADTQYF
TRBD1 TRBJ1-2 - TRBV27 TGTGCCAGCAGTTTAGCAGACAGGGGTGGTGGCTACACCTTC CASSLADRGGGYTF
TRBD2 TRBJ2-1 - TRBV18 TGTGCCAGCTCACCACTAGCGGGAACCTACAATGAGCAGTTCTTC CASSPLAGTYNEQFF
- TRBJ2-7 - TRBV18 TGTGCCAGCTCACAACCCGGGACCTACGAGCAGTACTTC CASSQPGTYEQYF
- TRBJ2-7 - TRBV20-1 TGCAGTGCGGCGGCCTCTACCCTGTACGAGCAGTACTTC CSAAASTLYEQYF
- TRBJ2-7 - TRBV6-2/TRBV6-3 TGTGCCAGCAGTTACGCTGCGAGCTCCTACGAGCAGTACTTC CASSYAASSYEQYF
- TRBJ1-1 - TRBV3-1 TGTGCCAGCAGCCGGCGGACAGCAAACACTGAAGCTTTCTTT CASSRRTANTEAFF
- TRBJ2-1 - TRBV29-1 TGCAGCTTTTTCCGGGACTACAATGAGCAGTTCTTC CSFFRDYNEQFF
TRBD1 TRBJ2-5 once TRBV27 TGTGCCAGCAGTTTCAGGGGGCGGATGGAGACCCAGTACTTC CASSFRGRMETQYF
TRBD1 TRBJ2-7 - TRBV9 TGTGCCAGCAGCGCGTCGACAGGGCAAGGAGAGCAGTACTTC CASSASTGQGEQYF
- TRBJ2-5 - TRBV15 TGTGCCACCAGCAGTATGCAAGAGACCCAGTACTTC CATSSMQETQYF